This T cell receptor (beta chain) was recovered during a study of blood T cell repertoires in COVID-19. Across the study: T cells, B-cell-depleted T cells, or PBMCs supplied cDNA or gDNA.

The authors' processing: The assay estimated nucleated cells by amplifying reference gene primers. The table came from immunoSEQ multiplex PCR; TCRdb's copy has only in-frame clones and leaves some out. V and J calls plus clone size are reproduced from that table; the DNA served to infer D and trimming. The sample comprises fewer than 250,000 clones, over 80% of which are singletons, and about 2.5% rests with the top ten. The CDR3 is made up of 15 amino acids. CDR1 SGHAT and CDR2 FQNNGV come from the germline V gene. V dropped 5 bases and J dropped 9 bases, with 20 bases sitting between them. The sequencing sample was made of peripheral blood. This chain joins TRBV11-2 and TRBJ2-1; D is unresolved. This TCR came from a man aged 25-40 years with COVID-19, enrolled during active disease. CDR3 sequence (DNA): TGTGCCAGCAGCCCGTTGCGACTCCCGCGGTCTGAGCAGTTCTTC. It specifies CASSPLRLPRSEQFF.